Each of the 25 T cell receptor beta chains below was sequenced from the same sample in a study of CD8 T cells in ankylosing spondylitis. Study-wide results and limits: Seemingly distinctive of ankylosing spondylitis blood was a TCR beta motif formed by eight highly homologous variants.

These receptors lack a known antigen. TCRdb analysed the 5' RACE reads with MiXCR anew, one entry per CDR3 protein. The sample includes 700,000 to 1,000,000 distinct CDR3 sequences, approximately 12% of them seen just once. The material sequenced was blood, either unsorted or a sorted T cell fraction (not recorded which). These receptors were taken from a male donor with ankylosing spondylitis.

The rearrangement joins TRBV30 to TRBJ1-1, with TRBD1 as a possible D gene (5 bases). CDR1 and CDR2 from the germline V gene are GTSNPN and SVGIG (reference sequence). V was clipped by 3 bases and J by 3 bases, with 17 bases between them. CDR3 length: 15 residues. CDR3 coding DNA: TGTGCCTGGAGCCCTCAGAGGGGAGGGGACACTGAAGCTTTCTTT. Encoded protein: CAWSPQRGGDTEAFF.

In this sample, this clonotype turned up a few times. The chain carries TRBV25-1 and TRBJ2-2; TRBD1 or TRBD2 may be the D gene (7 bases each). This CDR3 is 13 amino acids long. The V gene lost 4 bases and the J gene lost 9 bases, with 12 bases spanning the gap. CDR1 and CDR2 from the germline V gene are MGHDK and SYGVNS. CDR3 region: CASSAGGGRELFF. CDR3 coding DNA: TGTGCCAGCAGTGCAGGGGGGGGAAGGGAGCTGTTTTTT.

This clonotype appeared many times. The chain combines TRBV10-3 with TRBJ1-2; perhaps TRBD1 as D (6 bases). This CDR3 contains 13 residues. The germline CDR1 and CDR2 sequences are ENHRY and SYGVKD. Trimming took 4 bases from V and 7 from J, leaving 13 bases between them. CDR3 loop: CAISAENRAGYTF. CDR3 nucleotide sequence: TGTGCCATCAGTGCCGAGAACAGGGCTGGCTACACCTTC.

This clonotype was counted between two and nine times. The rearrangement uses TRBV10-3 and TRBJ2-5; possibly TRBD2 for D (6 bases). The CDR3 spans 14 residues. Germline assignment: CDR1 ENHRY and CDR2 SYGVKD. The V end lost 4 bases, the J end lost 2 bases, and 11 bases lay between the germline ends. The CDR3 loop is CAISGGAEQETQYF. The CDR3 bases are TGTGCCATCAGTGGCGGGGCGGAACAAGAGACCCAGTACTTC.

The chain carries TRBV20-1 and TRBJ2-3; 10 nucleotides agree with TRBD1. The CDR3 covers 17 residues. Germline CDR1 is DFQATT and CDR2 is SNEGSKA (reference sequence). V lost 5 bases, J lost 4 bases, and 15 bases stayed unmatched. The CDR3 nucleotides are TGCAGTGCTTCATCGCTCCGGGACAGGGGAAGACCAGATACGCAGTATTTT. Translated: CSASSLRDRGRPDTQYF.

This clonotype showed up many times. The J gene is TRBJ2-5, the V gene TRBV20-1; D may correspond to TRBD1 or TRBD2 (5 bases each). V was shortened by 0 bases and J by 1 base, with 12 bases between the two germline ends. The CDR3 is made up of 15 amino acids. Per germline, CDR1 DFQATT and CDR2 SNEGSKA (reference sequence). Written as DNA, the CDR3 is TGCAGTGCTAGAGAGACCCAGGGAGCCCAAGAGACCCAGTACTTC. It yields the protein CSARETQGAQETQYF.

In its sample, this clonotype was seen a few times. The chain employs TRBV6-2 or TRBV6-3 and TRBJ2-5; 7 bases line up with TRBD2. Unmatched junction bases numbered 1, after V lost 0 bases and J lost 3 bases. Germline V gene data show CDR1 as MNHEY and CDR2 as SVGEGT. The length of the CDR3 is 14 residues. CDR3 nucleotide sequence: TGTGCCAGCAGTTACTCGAGCGGGGAAGAGACCCAGTACTTC. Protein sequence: CASSYSSGEETQYF.

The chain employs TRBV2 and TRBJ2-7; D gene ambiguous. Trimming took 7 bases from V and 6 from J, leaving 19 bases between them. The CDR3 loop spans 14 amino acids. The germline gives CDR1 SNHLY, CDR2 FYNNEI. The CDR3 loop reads CASTPLGSGSEQYF. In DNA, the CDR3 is TGTGCCAGCACGCCTCTGGGAAGTGGTTCCGAGCAGTACTTC.

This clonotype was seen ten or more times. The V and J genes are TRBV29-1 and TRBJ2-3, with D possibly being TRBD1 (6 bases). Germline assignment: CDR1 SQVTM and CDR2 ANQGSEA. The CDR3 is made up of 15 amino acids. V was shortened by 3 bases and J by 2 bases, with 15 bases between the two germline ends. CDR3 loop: CSVETPGHTTDTQYF. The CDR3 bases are TGCAGCGTTGAGACGCCGGGACACACCACAGATACGCAGTATTTT.

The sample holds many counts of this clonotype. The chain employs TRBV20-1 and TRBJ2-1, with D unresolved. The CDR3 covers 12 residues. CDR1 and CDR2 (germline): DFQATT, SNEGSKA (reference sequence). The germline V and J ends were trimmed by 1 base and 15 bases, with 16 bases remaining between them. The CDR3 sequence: CSARGAAANPFF. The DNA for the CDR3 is TGCAGTGCTAGAGGTGCGGCAGCTAATCCGTTCTTC.

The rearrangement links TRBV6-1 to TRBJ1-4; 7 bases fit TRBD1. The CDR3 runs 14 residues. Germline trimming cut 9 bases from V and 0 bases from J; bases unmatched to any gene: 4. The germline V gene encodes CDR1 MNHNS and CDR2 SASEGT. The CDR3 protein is CASRDSATNEKLFF. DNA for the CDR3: TGTGCCAGTCGGGACAGTGCAACTAATGAAAAACTGTTTTTT.

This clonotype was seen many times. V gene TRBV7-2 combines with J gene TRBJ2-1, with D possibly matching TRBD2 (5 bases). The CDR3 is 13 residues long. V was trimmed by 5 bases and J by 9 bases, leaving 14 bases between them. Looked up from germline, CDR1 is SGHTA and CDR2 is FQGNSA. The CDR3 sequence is CASSPLTGFEQFF. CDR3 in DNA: TGTGCCAGCAGCCCTTTGACGGGATTTGAGCAGTTCTTC.

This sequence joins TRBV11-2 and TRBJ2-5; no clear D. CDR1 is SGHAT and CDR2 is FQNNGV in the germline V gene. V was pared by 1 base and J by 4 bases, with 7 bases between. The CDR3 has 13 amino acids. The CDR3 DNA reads TGTGCCAGCAGCTTAGTCCTCCGAGAGACCCAGTACTTC. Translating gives CASSLVLRETQYF.

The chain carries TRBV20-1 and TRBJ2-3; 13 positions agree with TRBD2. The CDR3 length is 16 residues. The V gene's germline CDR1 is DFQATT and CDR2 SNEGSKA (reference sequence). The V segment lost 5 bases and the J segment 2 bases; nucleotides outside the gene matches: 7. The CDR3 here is CSASGTSGTSTDTQYF. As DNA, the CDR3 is TGCAGTGCTTCCGGGACTAGCGGGACCTCCACAGATACGCAGTATTTT.

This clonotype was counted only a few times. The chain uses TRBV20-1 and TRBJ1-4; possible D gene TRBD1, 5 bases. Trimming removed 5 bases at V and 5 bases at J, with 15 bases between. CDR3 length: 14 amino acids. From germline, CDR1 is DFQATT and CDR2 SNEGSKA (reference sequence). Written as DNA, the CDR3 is TGCAGTGCTGCGTTCGGGGGAATAAATGAAAAACTGTTTTTT. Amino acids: CSAAFGGINEKLFF.

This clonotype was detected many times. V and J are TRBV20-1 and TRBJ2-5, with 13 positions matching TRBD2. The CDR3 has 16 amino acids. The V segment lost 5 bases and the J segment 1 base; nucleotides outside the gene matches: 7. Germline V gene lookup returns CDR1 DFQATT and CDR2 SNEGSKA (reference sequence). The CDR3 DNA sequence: TGCAGTGCTTACCCCGGGACTAGCGGGATCCAAGAGACCCAGTACTTC. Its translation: CSAYPGTSGIQETQYF.

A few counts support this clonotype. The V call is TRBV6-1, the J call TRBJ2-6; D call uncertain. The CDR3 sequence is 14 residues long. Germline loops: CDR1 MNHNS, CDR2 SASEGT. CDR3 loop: CAVAAGSGANVLTF. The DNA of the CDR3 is TGTGCGGTGGCGGCCGGCTCTGGGGCCAACGTCCTGACTTTC.

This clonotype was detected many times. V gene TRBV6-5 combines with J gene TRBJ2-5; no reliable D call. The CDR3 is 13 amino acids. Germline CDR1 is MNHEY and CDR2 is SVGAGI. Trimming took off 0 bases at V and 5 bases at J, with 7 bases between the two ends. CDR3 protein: CASSYSGGETQYF. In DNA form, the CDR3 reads TGTGCCAGCAGTTACTCAGGTGGGGAGACCCAGTACTTC.

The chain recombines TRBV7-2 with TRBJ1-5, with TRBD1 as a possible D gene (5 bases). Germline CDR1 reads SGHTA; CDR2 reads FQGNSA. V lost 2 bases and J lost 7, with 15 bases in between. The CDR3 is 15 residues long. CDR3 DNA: TGTGCCAGCAGCTTAATAGTAGGGGTATCGCAGCCCCAGCATTTT. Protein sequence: CASSLIVGVSQPQHF.

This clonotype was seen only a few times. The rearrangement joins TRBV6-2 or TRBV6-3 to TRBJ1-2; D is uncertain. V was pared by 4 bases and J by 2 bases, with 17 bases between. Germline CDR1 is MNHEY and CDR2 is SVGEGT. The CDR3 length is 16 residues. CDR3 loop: CASSSPGRRLNYGYTF. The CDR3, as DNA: TGTGCCAGCAGTTCCCCCGGACGGAGGCTAAACTATGGCTACACCTTC.

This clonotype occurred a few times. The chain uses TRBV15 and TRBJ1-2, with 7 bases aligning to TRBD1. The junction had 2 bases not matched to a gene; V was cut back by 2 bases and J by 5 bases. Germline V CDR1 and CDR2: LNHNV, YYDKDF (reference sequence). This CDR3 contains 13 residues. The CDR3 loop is CATSRTGDYGYTF. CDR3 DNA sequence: TGTGCCACCAGCAGAACAGGGGATTATGGCTACACCTTC. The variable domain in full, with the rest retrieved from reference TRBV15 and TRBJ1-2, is DAMVIQNPRYQVTQFGKPVTLSCSQTLNHNVMYWYQQKSSQAPKLLFHYYDKDFNNEADTPDNFQSRRPNTSFCFLDIRSPGLGDTAMYLCATSRTGDYGYTFGSGTRLTVV.

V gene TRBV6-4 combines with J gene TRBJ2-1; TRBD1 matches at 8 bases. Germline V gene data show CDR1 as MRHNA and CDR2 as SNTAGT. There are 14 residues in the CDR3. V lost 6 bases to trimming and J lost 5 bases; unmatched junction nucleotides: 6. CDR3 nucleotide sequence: TGTGCCAGCAGCTTCCAGGGGGCGGACAATGAGCAGTTCTTC. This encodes CASSFQGADNEQFF.

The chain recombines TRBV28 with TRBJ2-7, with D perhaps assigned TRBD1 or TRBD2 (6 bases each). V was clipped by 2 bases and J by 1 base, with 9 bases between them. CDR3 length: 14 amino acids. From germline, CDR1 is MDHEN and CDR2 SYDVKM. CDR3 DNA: TGTGCCAGCAGTTTAGGGGGGCAGTCCTACGAGCAGTACTTC. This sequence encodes CASSLGGQSYEQYF.

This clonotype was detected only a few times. For the CDR3, the DNA is TGCGCCAGCAGCCAAGAAGGTGGCAGGGGTAGTTCTGGAAACACCATATATTTT. This sequence encodes CASSQEGGRGSSGNTIYF. This chain links TRBV4-3 with TRBJ1-3; D may be TRBD1 (6 bases). The germline V gene has CDR1 LGHNA and CDR2 YSLEER. Trimming took off 0 bases at V and 1 base at J, with 16 bases between the two ends. This CDR3 region has 18 residues.

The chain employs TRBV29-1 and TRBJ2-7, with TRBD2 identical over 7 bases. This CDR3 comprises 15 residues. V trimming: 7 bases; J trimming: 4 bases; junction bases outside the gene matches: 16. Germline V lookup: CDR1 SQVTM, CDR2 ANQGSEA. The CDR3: CSALIAREFLYEQYF. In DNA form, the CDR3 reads TGCAGCGCCCTTATTGCGCGGGAGTTCCTATACGAGCAGTACTTC.